What follows is one TCR beta chain and its context. At the DNA level, this CDR3 is encoded by other sequences in the same sample as well. This sample was included in a study of Ad26.COV2.S vaccination and SARS-CoV-2 variants. At the level of the study: Ad26.COV2.S given intramuscularly, once or twice 56 days apart.

The treatment: roughly 19 received Ad26.COV2.S at low or high dose, single or two shots; 5 received placebo; per-sample allocation not given. Samples came from day 63 after the first vaccine or placebo injection. Deletions cut 5 bases from V and 1 base from J, with 8 bases between. Germline V gene lookup returns CDR1 SGHTA and CDR2 FQGTGA. The CDR3 is 13 residues long. Libraries were prepared by immunoSEQ multiplex PCR; TCRdb keeps only in-frame clonotypes and omits some of them. The profile shows a few hundred thousand clones, approximately 83% of them singletons. The sample here was peripheral blood, taken in a trial of Ad26.COV2.S vaccine versus placebo. The clonotype was recovered from a person between 18 and 59 years old who received the Ad26.COV2.S COVID-19 vaccine or a placebo. This rearrangement joins TRBV7-3 to TRBJ1-1; weak D call: TRBD1 (5 bases). CDR3 bases: TGTGCCAGCAGCCTAGGACAGAACACTGAAGCTTTCTTT. The encoded protein is CASSLGQNTEAFF. Combining the CDR3 with reference TRBV7-3 and TRBJ1-1 gives the whole variable domain GAGVSQTPSNKVTEKGKYVELRCDPISGHTALYWYRQSLGQGPEFLIYFQGTGAADDSGLPNDRFFAVRPEGSVSTLKIQRTERGDSAVYLCASSLGQNTEAFFGQGTRLTVV.